A single sample is the source of the 21 T cell receptor beta chains below, sequenced in a study of blood T cell repertoires in COVID-19. Method: immunoSEQ multiplex PCR; TCRdb's copy keeps in-frame clones and lacks some. The data show approximately 240,000 clones, around nine tenths seen once. Sequenced sample: PBMCs or T cells enriched from blood (not recorded which). All receptors derive from a young woman who had recovered from COVID-19.

This clone was observed a few times. The V gene is TRBV28, the J gene TRBJ1-5; the match to TRBD1 covers 7 bases. The V and J ends lost 2 bases and 3 bases, in that order; junction bases with no gene match: 7. The germline V gene encodes CDR1 MDHEN and CDR2 SYDVKM. The CDR3 is made up of 16 amino acids. The CDR3, as DNA: TGTGCCAGCAGTTTAAATCACAGGGGACCCAATCAGCCCCAGCATTTT. Amino acids: CASSLNHRGPNQPQHF. Drawing the rest from reference TRBV28 and TRBJ1-5, the complete variable domain is DVKVTQSSRYLVKRTGEKVFLECVQDMDHENMFWYRQDPGLGLRLIYFSYDVKMKEKGDIPEGYSVSREKKERFSLILESASTNQTSMYLCASSLNHRGPNQPQHFGDGTRLSIL.

The V call is TRBV19, the J call TRBJ1-2, with D perhaps TRBD1 (5 bases). Germline CDR1 is LNHDA and CDR2 is SQIVND (reference sequence). This CDR3 region has 14 residues. V dropped 1 base and J dropped 3 bases, with 9 bases sitting between them. The CDR3 loop is CASSIAGRDYGYTF. The CDR3 DNA reads TGTGCCAGTAGTATAGCAGGGAGGGACTATGGCTACACCTTC.

This clone came up once. The chain uses TRBV5-1 and TRBJ1-2; no clear D gene. CDR1 SGHRS and CDR2 YFSETQ come from the germline V gene. V lost 4 bases and J 4 bases, leaving 14 bases between the germline ends. The CDR3 totals 14 residues. The CDR3 nucleotides are TGCGCCAGCAGCCGTGAGGGCCAACGCTATGGCTACACCTTC. Protein product: CASSREGQRYGYTF.

The chain couples TRBV6-1 to TRBJ2-5, with TRBD2 matching over 7 bases. Losses at the gene ends were 3 bases for V and 4 bases for J; bases not matched to a gene: 5. Germline V lookup: CDR1 MNHNS, CDR2 SASEGT. The CDR3 runs to 14 residues. In DNA form, the CDR3 reads TGTGCCAGCAGTGAGGGAGGGCAGGTAGAGACCCAGTACTTC. This codes for CASSEGGQVETQYF.

The rearrangement joins TRBV5-1 to TRBJ1-3, with D unresolved. With 0 bases removed from V and 4 bases from J, the gap between germline ends came to 14 bases. This CDR3 comprises 16 residues. The germline V gene has CDR1 SGHRS and CDR2 YFSETQ. The CDR3: CASSLAGSGLGNTIYF. CDR3 nucleotide sequence: TGCGCCAGCAGCTTGGCCGGTTCGGGATTAGGAAACACCATATATTTT.

The V gene is TRBV5-4, the J gene TRBJ2-2; TRBD2 agrees at 10 bases. The CDR3 spans 17 residues. Germline V CDR1 and CDR2: SGHNT, YYREEE (reference sequence). The V and J ends lost 2 bases and 0 bases, in that order; junction bases with no gene match: 4. The DNA for the CDR3 is TGTGCCAGCAGCTTTGGGCTAGCGGGGGCGAACACCGGGGAGCTGTTTTTT. Amino acid sequence: CASSFGLAGANTGELFF.

This clone was found many times. V gene TRBV5-1 combines with J gene TRBJ1-1, with a tentative D call TRBD1 (6 bases). This CDR3 is 15 amino acids long. V lost 4 bases and J lost 2, with 15 bases in between. Germline-derived CDR1 and CDR2 are SGHRS and YFSETQ. CDR3 in DNA: TGCGCCAGCAGCCACTCCACAGGGTTTAACACTGAAGCTTTCTTT. Translating it yields CASSHSTGFNTEAFF.

The genes are TRBV28 and TRBJ1-1; possible D gene TRBD1, 6 bases. Germline CDR1 is MDHEN and CDR2 is SYDVKM. This CDR3 region has 16 residues. V was clipped by 2 bases and J by 0 bases, with 13 bases between them. In DNA form, the CDR3 reads TGTGCCAGCAGTTTAGCGGGGGGCAGTGTGAACACTGAAGCTTTCTTT. It is translated as CASSLAGGSVNTEAFF. Full variable domain (missing parts from reference TRBV28 and TRBJ1-1): DVKVTQSSRYLVKRTGEKVFLECVQDMDHENMFWYRQDPGLGLRLIYFSYDVKMKEKGDIPEGYSVSREKKERFSLILESASTNQTSMYLCASSLAGGSVNTEAFFGQGTRLTVV.

This clone has more than one count but fewer than ten. The rearrangement links TRBV11-2 to TRBJ1-2, with no clear D. CDR3 length: 15 residues. The V gene's germline CDR1 is SGHAT and CDR2 FQNNGV. Trimming removed 1 base from V and 0 bases from J, with 9 bases in between. In DNA, the CDR3 is TGTGCCAGCAGCTTAGGGCCCGAACCTAACTATGGCTACACCTTC. This codes for CASSLGPEPNYGYTF.

The chain couples TRBV27 to TRBJ2-2; 9 nucleotides match TRBD2. After removal of 8 bases from V and 4 bases from J, the junction contained 2 bases not matched to a gene. This CDR3 spans 13 amino acids. Germline CDR1 is MNHEY and CDR2 is SMNVEV (reference sequence). The CDR3 spells CASASGTTGELFF. In DNA form, the CDR3 reads TGTGCCAGCGCTAGCGGGACCACCGGGGAGCTGTTTTTT.

As regards this clone: Additional DNA sequences in this sample encode the identical CDR3. The chain carries TRBV5-1 and TRBJ1-5; D ambiguous. Germline assignment: CDR1 SGHRS and CDR2 YFSETQ. Trimming took off 0 bases at V and 5 bases at J, with 6 bases between the two ends. The CDR3 length is 13 residues. The CDR3 sequence is CASSLGGDQPQHF. The CDR3 DNA follows: TGCGCCAGCAGCTTGGGGGGAGATCAGCCCCAGCATTTT.

The chain is built from TRBV6-2 or TRBV6-3 and TRBJ1-5; the D is unclear. The CDR3 sequence is 16 residues long. The germline V gene has CDR1 MNHEY and CDR2 SVGEGT. Trimming took off 5 bases at V and 3 bases at J, with 17 bases between the two ends. In DNA form, the CDR3 reads TGTGCCAGCAGTACCCTCGTCGGGAGGGACAATCAGCCCCAGCATTTT. The encoded protein is CASSTLVGRDNQPQHF.

This chain connects TRBV29-1 to TRBJ1-1; 7 bases map to TRBD1. The CDR3 extends over 12 amino acids. Per the germline V gene, CDR1 is SQVTM and CDR2 is ANQGSEA. Unmatched junction bases numbered 7, after V lost 7 bases and J lost 5 bases. The CDR3 sequence: CSARTGGTEAFF. The CDR3 DNA is TGCAGCGCTAGGACAGGAGGTACTGAAGCTTTCTTT.

The genes are TRBV5-1 and TRBJ2-3; a weak D match, TRBD2 (5 bases). This CDR3 is 15 amino acids long. Germline V gives CDR1 SGHRS, CDR2 YFSETQ. Trimming cost V 0 bases and J 2 bases, with 10 bases left between them. Written as DNA, the CDR3 is TGCGCCAGCAGCTTGGCCGGGGTCCCCACAGATACGCAGTATTTT. Residues: CASSLAGVPTDTQYF.

The chain couples TRBV9 to TRBJ1-2; tentative D call: TRBD1 (5 bases). The CDR3 is 15 residues long. Between the trimmed V and J ends, which lost 1 base and 4 bases, there was a span of 14 bases. Germline lookup yields CDR1 SGDLS and CDR2 YYNGEE. The CDR3 DNA is TGTGCCAGCAGCGTAAGCCAGTTAGGGGTCTATGGCTACACCTTC. It yields the protein CASSVSQLGVYGYTF.

The chain uses TRBV3-1 (or the pseudogene TRBV3-2) and TRBJ1-1; weak D call: TRBD1 (5 bases). The germline V gene has CDR1 LGHDT and CDR2 YNNKEL (reference sequence). The CDR3 contains 15 residues. The germline V and J ends were trimmed by 2 bases and 2 bases, with 12 bases remaining between them. The CDR3 DNA is TGTGCCAGCAGCCAAAAATTTACAGGAAACACTGAAGCTTTCTTT. Translation gives CASSQKFTGNTEAFF.

V and J are TRBV5-6 and TRBJ1-1; TRBD1 might be the D (6 bases). The CDR3 is 17 amino acids. Germline values: CDR1 SGHDT, CDR2 YYEEEE. V shed 3 bases and J shed 0 bases, with 18 bases lying between them. The CDR3 DNA reads TGTGCCAGCAGCTCAGCTAGGGAGGGGGGCATGAACACTGAAGCTTTCTTT. As protein: CASSSAREGGMNTEAFF.

The V and J genes are TRBV5-4 and TRBJ1-6, with a possible D match to TRBD1 (5 bases). V shed 0 bases and J shed 7 bases, with 14 bases lying between them. The V gene's germline CDR1 is SGHNT and CDR2 YYREEE (reference sequence). The CDR3 runs 16 residues. The CDR3 DNA follows: TGTGCCAGCAGCTTGGAAGGGGCCGGACTAAATTCACCCCTCCACTTT. The encoded protein is CASSLEGAGLNSPLHF.

The chain couples TRBV29-1 to TRBJ2-5; a possible D gene is TRBD1 (5 bases). The CDR3 has 13 amino acids. Trimming removed 4 bases at V and 2 bases at J, with 11 bases between. Germline values: CDR1 SQVTM, CDR2 ANQGSEA. Here the CDR3 reads CSVVGAAQETQYF. CDR3 bases: TGCAGCGTTGTAGGGGCAGCGCAAGAGACCCAGTACTTC.

The chain is built from TRBV7-9 and TRBJ1-2, with TRBD1 identical over 7 bases. CDR3 size: 16 residues. V lost 1 base and J lost 2; bases outside the gene matches: 7. CDR1 is SEHNR, CDR2 FQNEAQ, per germline (reference sequence). CDR3 bases: TGTGCCAGCAGCTTAGGATCGACAGGGATCAACTATGGCTACACCTTC. It specifies CASSLGSTGINYGYTF.

CDR3 amino acids: CASSQPGTGAYGYTF. CDR3 in DNA: TGTGCCAGCAGCCAGCCCGGGACAGGGGCCTATGGCTACACCTTC. The V and J genes are TRBV3-1 (or the pseudogene TRBV3-2) and TRBJ1-2; TRBD1 aligns across 10 bases. Looked up from germline, CDR1 is LGHDT and CDR2 is YNNKEL (reference sequence). J was trimmed by 4 bases and V by 3 bases; bases with no gene match: 5. The CDR3 extends over 15 amino acids.